This TCR beta chain was observed in a study of T cell changes during pregnancy in multiple sclerosis. Generated by immunoSEQ multiplex PCR, the TCRdb table keeps only in-frame clones and is missing some. Of just over 20,000 clones listed, over 85% were seen once; the top ten hold 5% to 5.5%. Sequences were derived from CD8+ T cells from peripheral blood mononuclear cells, sampled in the second trimester of pregnancy. The sequence came from a female donor in good health, enrolled as a control in a pregnancy study.

The CDR3 here is CASSLNRGGREQYF. The CDR3, as DNA: TGTGCCAGCAGTTTAAATCGGGGGGGCCGTGAGCAGTACTTC. The chain recombines TRBV27 with TRBJ2-7, with 8 bases that match TRBD2. Losses at the gene ends were 2 bases for V and 7 bases for J; bases not matched to a gene: 7. Germline values: CDR1 MNHEY, CDR2 SMNVEV (reference sequence). The CDR3 is 14 residues long.